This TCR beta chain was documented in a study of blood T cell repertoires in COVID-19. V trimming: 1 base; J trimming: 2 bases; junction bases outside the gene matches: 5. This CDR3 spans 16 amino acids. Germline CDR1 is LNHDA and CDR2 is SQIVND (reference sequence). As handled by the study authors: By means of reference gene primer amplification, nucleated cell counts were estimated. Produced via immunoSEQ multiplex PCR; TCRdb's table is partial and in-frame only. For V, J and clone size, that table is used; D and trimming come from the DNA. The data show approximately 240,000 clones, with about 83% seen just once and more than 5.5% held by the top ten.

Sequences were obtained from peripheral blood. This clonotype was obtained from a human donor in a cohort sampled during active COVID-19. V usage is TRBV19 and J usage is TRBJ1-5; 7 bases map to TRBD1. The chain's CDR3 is CASSIGPGQGNQPQHF. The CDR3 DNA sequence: TGTGCCAGTAGTATAGGGCCAGGACAGGGCAATCAGCCCCAGCATTTT.